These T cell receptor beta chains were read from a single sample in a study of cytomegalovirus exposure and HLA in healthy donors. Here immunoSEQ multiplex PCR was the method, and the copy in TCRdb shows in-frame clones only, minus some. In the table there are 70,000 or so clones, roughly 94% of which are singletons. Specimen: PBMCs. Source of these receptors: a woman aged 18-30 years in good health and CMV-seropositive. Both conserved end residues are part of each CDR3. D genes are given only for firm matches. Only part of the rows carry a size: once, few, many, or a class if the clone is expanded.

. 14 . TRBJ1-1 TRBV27 CASTIGGGNTEAFF TGTGCCAGCACCATAGGGGGGGGGAACACTGAAGCTTTCTTT
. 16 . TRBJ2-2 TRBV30 CAWSEDGTPNTGELFF TGTGCCTGGAGCGAGGACGGGACACCGAACACCGGGGAGCTGTTTTTT
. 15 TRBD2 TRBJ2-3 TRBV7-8 CASSSWTSDTDTQYF TGTGCCAGCAGCTCCTGGACTAGCGACACAGATACGCAGTATTTT
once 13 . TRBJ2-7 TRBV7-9 CASSLAGGFEQYF TGTGCCAGCAGCCTGGCAGGGGGGTTCGAGCAGTACTTC
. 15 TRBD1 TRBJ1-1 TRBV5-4 CASSLDRTGGTEAFF TGTGCCAGCAGCTTGGACAGAACAGGGGGCACTGAAGCTTTCTTT
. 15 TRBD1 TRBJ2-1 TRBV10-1 CASSPDRVNYNEQFF TGCGCCAGCAGTCCGGACAGGGTAAACTACAATGAGCAGTTCTTC
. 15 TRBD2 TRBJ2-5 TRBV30 CAWSVRSGRGETQYF TGTGCCTGGAGTGTACGAAGCGGGAGAGGAGAGACCCAGTACTTC
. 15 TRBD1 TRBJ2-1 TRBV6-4 CASSAAGGSYNEQFF TGTGCCAGCAGTGCGGCAGGGGGCTCCTACAATGAGCAGTTCTTC
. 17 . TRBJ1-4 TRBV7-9 CASSLVFGGGVNEKLFF TGTGCCAGCAGCTTAGTCTTTGGTGGAGGAGTTAATGAAAAACTGTTTTTT
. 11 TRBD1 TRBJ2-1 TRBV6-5 CASKDRNEQFF TGTGCCAGCAAGGACAGGAATGAGCAGTTCTTC
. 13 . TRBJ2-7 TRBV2 CASSPDISYEQYF TGTGCCAGCAGCCCAGACATTTCCTACGAGCAGTACTTC
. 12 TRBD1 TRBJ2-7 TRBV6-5 CAIGQGAYEQYF TGTGCCATTGGACAGGGGGCCTACGAGCAGTACTTC
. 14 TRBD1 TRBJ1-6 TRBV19 CASSPTGGNSPLHF TGTGCCAGTAGTCCGACAGGGGGCAATTCACCCCTCCACTTT
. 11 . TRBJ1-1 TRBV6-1 CASSELTEAFF TGTGCCAGCAGTGAACTAACTGAAGCTTTCTTT
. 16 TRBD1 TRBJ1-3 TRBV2 CASSRDRWDSGNTIYF TGTGCCAGCAGTCGGGACAGATGGGACTCTGGAAACACCATATATTTT
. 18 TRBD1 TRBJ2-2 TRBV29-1 CSPERVGQGIRDTGELFF TGCAGCCCCGAGAGGGTGGGACAGGGTATTCGGGACACCGGGGAGCTGTTTTTT
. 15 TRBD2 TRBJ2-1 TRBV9 CASSVGRGGYNEQFF TGTGCCAGCAGCGTAGGGCGGGGGGGCTACAATGAGCAGTTCTTC
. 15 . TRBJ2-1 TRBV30 CAWSETGSVYNEQFF TGTGCCTGGAGTGAAACAGGAAGTGTCTACAATGAGCAGTTCTTC
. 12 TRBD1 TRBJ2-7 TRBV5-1 CASSSGQHEQYF TGCGCCAGCAGCTCGGGACAGCACGAGCAGTACTTC
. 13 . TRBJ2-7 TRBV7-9 CASSLPVEDEQYF TGTGCCAGCAGCTTACCGGTGGAGGACGAGCAGTACTTC
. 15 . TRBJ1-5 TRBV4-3 CASSQEAGVGQPQHF TGCGCCAGCAGCCAAGAGGCAGGGGTTGGACAGCCCCAGCATTTT
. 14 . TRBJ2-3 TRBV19 CASSLAPSTDTQYF TGTGCCAGTAGTTTGGCTCCAAGCACAGATACGCAGTATTTT
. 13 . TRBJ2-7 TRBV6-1 CASTLRGKYEQYF TGTGCCAGCACCCTCCGGGGGAAATACGAGCAGTACTTC
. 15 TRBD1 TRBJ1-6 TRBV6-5 CASRPGQLYNSPLHF TGTGCCAGCCGACCGGGACAGCTGTATAATTCACCCCTCCACTTT
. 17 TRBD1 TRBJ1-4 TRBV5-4 CASSSRAGGTTNEKLFF TGTGCCAGCAGCTCGAGGGCAGGGGGAACAACTAATGAAAAACTGTTTTTT
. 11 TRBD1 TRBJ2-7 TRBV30 CAWSPGGEQYF TGTGCCTGGAGTCCAGGGGGCGAGCAGTACTTC
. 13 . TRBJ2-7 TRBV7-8 CASSLGSAYEQYF TGTGCCAGCAGCTTAGGCAGCGCATACGAGCAGTACTTC
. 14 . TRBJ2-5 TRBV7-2 CASSRPGVWETQYF TGTGCCAGCAGCCGTCCCGGGGTCTGGGAGACCCAGTACTTC
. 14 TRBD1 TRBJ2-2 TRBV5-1 CASSLTGGTGELFF TGCGCCAGCAGCTTAACAGGGGGTACCGGGGAGCTGTTTTTT
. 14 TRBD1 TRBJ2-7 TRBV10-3 CAISPGQGPAEQYF TGTGCCATCAGTCCGGGACAGGGGCCGGCCGAGCAGTACTTC
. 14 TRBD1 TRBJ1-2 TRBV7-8 CASSTGQGSDGYTF TGTGCCAGCAGCACTGGACAGGGTAGTGATGGCTACACCTTC
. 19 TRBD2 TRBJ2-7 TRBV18 CASSPRPLGLAGDVCEQYF TGTGCCAGCTCACCTCGTCCCCTGGGACTAGCGGGAGACGTGTGCGAGCAGTACTTC
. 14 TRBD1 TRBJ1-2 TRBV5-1 CASSVGGQGNGYTF TGCGCCAGCAGCGTGGGTGGACAGGGGAATGGCTACACCTTC
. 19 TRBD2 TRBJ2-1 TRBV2 CASSEPLTSGSPSYNEQFF TGTGCCAGCAGTGAACCACTTACTAGCGGGAGTCCCTCCTACAATGAGCAGTTCTTC
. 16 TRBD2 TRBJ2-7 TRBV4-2 CASSQVGLAGGWEQYF TGTGCCAGCAGCCAAGTTGGACTAGCGGGGGGGTGGGAGCAGTACTTC
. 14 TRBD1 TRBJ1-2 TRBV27 CASRNRGRGYGYTF TGTGCCAGCAGGAACAGGGGGCGCGGCTATGGCTACACCTTC
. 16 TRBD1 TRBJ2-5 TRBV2 CASSEPRDRGQETQYF TGTGCCAGCAGTGAACCCAGGGACAGGGGCCAAGAGACCCAGTACTTC
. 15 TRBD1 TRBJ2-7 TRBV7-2 CASSLVGQGGYEQYF TGTGCCAGCAGCTTAGTGGGACAGGGAGGCTACGAGCAGTACTTC
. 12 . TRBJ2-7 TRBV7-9 CASSPGLHEQYF TGTGCCAGCAGCCCGGGACTTCACGAGCAGTACTTC
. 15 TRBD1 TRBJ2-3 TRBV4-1 CASSQDNAPQGAQNF TGCGCCAGCAGCCAAGATAACGCCCCGCAGGGGGCGCAAAATTTT
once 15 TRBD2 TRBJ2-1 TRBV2 CASSLLGGGYNEQFF TGTGCCAGCAGTCTCCTCGGCGGGGGCTACAATGAGCAGTTCTTC
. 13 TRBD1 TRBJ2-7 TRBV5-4 CASSLTGGNEQYF TGTGCCAGCAGCTTGACAGGGGGCAACGAGCAGTACTTC
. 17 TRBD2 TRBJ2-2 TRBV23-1 CVSSQASGRENTGELFF TGCGTCAGCAGTCAGGCGAGCGGGAGGGAGAACACCGGGGAGCTGTTTTTT
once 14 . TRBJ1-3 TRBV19 CASSRREAGNTIYF TGTGCCAGTTCTCGCCGGGAGGCTGGAAACACCATATATTTT
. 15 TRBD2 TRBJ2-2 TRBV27 CAVGRASGSTGELFF TGTGCCGTTGGCCGGGCTAGCGGGAGTACCGGGGAGCTGTTTTTT
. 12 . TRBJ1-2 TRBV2 CASQVGGYGYTF TGTGCCAGCCAAGTCGGGGGCTATGGCTACACCTTC
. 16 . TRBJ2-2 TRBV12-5 CASGFAGYSNTGELFF TGTGCTAGTGGTTTCGCAGGGTACTCGAACACCGGGGAGCTGTTTTTT
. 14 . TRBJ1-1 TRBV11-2 CASSSRLSRGEAFF TGTGCCAGCAGCTCCCGACTATCCCGGGGTGAAGCTTTCTTT
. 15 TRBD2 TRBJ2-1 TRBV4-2 CASSQEAGALNEQFF TGTGCCAGCAGCCAAGAGGCGGGAGCCCTGAATGAGCAGTTCTTC
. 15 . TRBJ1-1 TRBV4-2 CASSRREAAGTEAFF TGTGCCAGCAGCCGGCGGGAGGCGGCGGGTACTGAAGCTTTCTTT
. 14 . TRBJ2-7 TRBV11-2 CASSWGVYSYEQYF TGTGCCAGCAGCTGGGGGGTATACTCCTACGAGCAGTACTTC
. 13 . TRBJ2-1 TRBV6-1 CASNEGGVNEQFF TGTGCCAGCAATGAGGGGGGGGTAAATGAGCAGTTCTTC
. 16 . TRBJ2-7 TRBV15 CATSSFLLAGTYEQYF TGTGCCACCAGCAGTTTCTTGTTGGCAGGGACCTACGAGCAGTACTTC
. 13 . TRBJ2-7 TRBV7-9 CASSLDSSYEQYF TGTGCCAGCAGCTTAGACAGCTCCTACGAGCAGTACTTC
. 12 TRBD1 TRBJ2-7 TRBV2 CASSGTGVEQYF TGTGCCAGCAGCGGGACAGGGGTCGAGCAGTACTTC